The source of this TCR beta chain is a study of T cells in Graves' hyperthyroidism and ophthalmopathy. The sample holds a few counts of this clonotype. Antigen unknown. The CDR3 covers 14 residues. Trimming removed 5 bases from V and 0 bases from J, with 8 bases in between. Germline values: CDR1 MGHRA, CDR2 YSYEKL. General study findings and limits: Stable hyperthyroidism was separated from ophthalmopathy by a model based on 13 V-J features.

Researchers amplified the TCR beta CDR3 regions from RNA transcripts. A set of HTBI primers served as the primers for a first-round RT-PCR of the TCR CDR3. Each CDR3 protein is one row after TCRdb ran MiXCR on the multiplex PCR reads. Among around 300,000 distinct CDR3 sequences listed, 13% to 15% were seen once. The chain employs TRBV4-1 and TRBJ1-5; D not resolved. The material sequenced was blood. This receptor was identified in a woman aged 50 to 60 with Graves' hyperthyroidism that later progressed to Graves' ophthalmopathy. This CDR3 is CASSKSFSNQPQHF. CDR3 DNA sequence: TGCGCCAGCAGCAAAAGTTTTAGCAATCAGCCCCAGCATTTT.